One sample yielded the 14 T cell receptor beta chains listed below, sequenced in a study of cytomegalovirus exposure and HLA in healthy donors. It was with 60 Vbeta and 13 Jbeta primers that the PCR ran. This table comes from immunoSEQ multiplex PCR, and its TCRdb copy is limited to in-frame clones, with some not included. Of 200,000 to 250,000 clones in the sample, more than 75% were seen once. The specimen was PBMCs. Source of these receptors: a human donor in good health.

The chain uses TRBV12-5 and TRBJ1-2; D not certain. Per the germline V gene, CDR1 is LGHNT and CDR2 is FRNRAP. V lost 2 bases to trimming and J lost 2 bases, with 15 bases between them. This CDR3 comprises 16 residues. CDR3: CASGLSPRPGNYGYTF. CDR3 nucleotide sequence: TGTGCTAGTGGTTTGTCCCCCCGGCCGGGGAACTATGGCTACACCTTC.

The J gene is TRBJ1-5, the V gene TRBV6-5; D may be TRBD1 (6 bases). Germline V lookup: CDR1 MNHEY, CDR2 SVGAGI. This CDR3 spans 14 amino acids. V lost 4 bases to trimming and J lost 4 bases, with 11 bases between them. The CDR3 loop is CASSSRQENQPQHF. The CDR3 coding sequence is TGTGCCAGCAGTTCTCGACAGGAAAATCAGCCCCAGCATTTT.

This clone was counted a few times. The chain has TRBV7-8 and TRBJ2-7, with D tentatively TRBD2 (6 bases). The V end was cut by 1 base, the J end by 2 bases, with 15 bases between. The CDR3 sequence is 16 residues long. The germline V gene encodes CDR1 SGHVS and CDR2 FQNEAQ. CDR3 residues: CASSLVLGGAPYEQYF. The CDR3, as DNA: TGTGCCAGCAGCTTAGTATTGGGCGGGGCCCCCTACGAGCAGTACTTC.

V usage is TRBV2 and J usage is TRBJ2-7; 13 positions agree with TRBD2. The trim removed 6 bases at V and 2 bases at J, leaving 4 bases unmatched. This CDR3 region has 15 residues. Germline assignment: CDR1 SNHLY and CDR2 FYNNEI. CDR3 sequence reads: CASRGTSGIPYEQYF. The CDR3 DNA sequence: TGTGCCAGCAGGGGGACTAGCGGGATCCCCTACGAGCAGTACTTC.

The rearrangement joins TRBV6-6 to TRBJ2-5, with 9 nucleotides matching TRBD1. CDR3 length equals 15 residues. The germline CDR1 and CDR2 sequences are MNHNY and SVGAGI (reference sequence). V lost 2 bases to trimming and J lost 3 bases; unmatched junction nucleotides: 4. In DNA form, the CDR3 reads TGTGCCAGCAGTTACATGAGGACAGGGGAAGAGACCCAGTACTTC. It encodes CASSYMRTGEETQYF.

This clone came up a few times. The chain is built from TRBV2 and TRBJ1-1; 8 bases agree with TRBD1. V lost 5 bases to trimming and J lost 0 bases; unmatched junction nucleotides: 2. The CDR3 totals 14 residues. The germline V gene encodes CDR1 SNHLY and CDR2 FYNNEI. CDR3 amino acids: CASSRTGLNTEAFF. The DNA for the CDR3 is TGTGCCAGCAGTCGGACAGGGTTGAACACTGAAGCTTTCTTT.

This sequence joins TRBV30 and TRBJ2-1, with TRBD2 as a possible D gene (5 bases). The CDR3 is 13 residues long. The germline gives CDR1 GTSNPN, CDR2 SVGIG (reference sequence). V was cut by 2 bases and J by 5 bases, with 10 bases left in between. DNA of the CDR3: TGTGCCTGGAGTACGGGGTCCCACAATGAGCAGTTCTTC. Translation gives CAWSTGSHNEQFF.

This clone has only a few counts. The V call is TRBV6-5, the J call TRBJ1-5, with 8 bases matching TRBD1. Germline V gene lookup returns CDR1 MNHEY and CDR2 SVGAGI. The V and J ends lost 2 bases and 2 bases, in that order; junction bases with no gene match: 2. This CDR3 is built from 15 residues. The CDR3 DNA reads TGTGCCAGCAGTTACACGGGACAGGGCAATCAGCCCCAGCATTTT. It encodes CASSYTGQGNQPQHF.

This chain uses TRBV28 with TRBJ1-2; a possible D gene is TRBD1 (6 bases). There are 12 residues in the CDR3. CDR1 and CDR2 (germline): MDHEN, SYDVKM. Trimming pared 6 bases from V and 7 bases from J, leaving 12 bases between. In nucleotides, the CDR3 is TGTGCCAGCAGGGACACAGGGACTGGCTACACCTTC. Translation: CASRDTGTGYTF.

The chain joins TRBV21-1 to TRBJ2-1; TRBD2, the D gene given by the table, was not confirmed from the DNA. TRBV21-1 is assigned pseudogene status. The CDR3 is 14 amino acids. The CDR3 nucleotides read TGTGCCAGCAGCACCCCTTTTAGATCGGATGAGCAGTTCTTC. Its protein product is CASSTPFRSDEQFF.

CDR3 in DNA: TGCGCCAGCAGCTCATACAGGGGATCCTTCTACGAGCAGTACTTC. Encoded protein: CASSSYRGSFYEQYF. This chain joins TRBV5-1 and TRBJ2-7; 7 bases match TRBD1. The J segment lost 3 bases and the V segment lost 3 bases, leaving 9 bases of the junction unmatched. The V gene's germline CDR1 is SGHRS and CDR2 YFSETQ. The CDR3 is 15 amino acids.

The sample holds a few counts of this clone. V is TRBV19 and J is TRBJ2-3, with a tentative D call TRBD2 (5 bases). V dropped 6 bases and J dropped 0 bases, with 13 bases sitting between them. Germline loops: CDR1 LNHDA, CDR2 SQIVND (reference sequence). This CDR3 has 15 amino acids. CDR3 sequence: CASRLGSGSTDTQYF. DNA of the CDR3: TGTGCCAGTAGGTTGGGGAGCGGTAGCACAGATACGCAGTATTTT. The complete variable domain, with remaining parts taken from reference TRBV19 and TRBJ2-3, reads DGGITQSPKYLFRKEGQNVTLSCEQNLNHDAMYWYRQDPGQGLRLIYYSQIVNDFQKGDIAEGYSVSREKKESFPLTVTSAQKNPTAFYLCASRLGSGSTDTQYFGPGTRLTVL.

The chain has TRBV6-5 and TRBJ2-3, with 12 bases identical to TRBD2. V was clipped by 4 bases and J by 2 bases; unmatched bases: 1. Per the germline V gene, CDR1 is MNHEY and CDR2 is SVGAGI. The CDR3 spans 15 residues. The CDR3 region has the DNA TGTGCCAGCAGTTGGACTAGCGGGAACACAGATACGCAGTATTTT. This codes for CASSWTSGNTDTQYF.

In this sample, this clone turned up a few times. In DNA, the CDR3 is TGCAGCGTTGGGTTTCGGGGTACTGAAGCTTTCTTT. Protein sequence: CSVGFRGTEAFF. The genes are TRBV29-1 and TRBJ1-1; D is uncertain. Trimming removed 4 bases from V and 5 bases from J, with 11 bases in between. The CDR3 has 12 amino acids. Germline values: CDR1 SQVTM, CDR2 ANQGSEA.